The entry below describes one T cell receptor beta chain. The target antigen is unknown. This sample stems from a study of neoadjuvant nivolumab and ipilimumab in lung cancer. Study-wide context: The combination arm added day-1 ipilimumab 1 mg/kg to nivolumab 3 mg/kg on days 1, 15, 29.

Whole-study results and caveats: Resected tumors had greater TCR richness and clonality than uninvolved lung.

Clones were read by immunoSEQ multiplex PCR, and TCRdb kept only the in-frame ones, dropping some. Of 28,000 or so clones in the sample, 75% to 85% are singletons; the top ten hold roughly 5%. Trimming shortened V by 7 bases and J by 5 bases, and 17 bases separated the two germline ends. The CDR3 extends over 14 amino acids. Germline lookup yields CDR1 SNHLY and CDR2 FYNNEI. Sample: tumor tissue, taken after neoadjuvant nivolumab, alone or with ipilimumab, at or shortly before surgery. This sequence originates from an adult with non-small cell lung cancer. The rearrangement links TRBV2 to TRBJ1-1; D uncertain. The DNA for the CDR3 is TGTGCCAGCACGCTCTCGGGGAGGGCGACTGAAGCTTTCTTT. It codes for CASTLSGRATEAFF.